This T cell receptor (beta chain) was profiled in a study of cytomegalovirus exposure and HLA in healthy donors. CDR1 is SEHNR, CDR2 FQNEAQ, per germline (reference sequence). The CDR3 is made up of 13 amino acids. Study results and limitations: The study found most TCR sequences rare, yet found some public TCRs in many donors. In an earlier analysis, in 620 or so donors, most V segments appeared productive either ~90% or ~30% of the time.

Regarding this clone: Its antigen remains unidentified. A read error may produce the germline difference seen at one junction end.

With 60 Vbeta and 13 Jbeta primers, the PCR was carried out. Assay: immunoSEQ multiplex PCR; the TCRdb copy retains only in-frame clones and omits some. This table has hundreds of thousands of clones, over 70% appearing once. The specimen sequenced was PBMCs. The chain employs TRBV7-9 and TRBJ1-1; TRBD1 matches 9 bases. The sequence was collected from a woman in her sixties in good health and CMV-seropositive. CDR3 sequence: CSSSLGSQGAAFF. The CDR3 nucleotides are TGTTCCAGCAGCTTAGGTTCACAGGGGGCGGCTTTCTTT.